A single sample gave rise to the 30 T cell receptor beta chains below, sequenced in a study of T cell repertoires in cytomegalovirus infection (dated by TCRdb to between 2018 and 2021). Their target antigens are unknown. The sequencer was an Illumina HiSeq 1500. The raw public reads went through TCRdb reprocessing: fastp at Q25, MiXCR clone calling, in-frame beta chains kept. Rows with one shared CDR3 protein collapse into an entry with the most common genes and DNA. The sample profile shows roughly 78,000 distinct CDR3 sequences; approximately 39% of them were found once. Jointly, the top ten make up over 90% of the sample. The treatment or condition label corresponds to: in vitro stimulation with specific CMV peptide epitopes to enrich CMV-specific T cells. The sequences come from CD8+ T cells from cultured PBMCs, collected from culture after CMV antigen stimulation. These receptor sequences come from a human donor in good health (CMV status not recorded). Some clones in this sample may be carry-over from other donors' samples.

The chain has TRBV2 and TRBJ2-7; 7 bases fit TRBD1. The ends lost 11 bases at V and 4 bases at J; junction bases unmatched: 8. CDR3 length: 12 residues. Germline V CDR1 and CDR2: SNHLY, FYNNEI. This CDR3 reads CAWNRGAYEQYF. The CDR3 coding sequence is TGTGCCTGGAACAGGGGAGCGTACGAGCAGTACTTC.

There are a few counts of this clonotype. V usage is TRBV7-2 and J usage is TRBJ2-3, with D perhaps matching TRBD1 (7 bases). V lost 3 bases and J lost 4, with 14 bases in between. Germline assignment: CDR1 SGHTA and CDR2 FQGNSA. This CDR3 has 15 amino acids. The DNA of the CDR3 is TGTGCCAGCAGCTTGCGGGACAGAGGCCCAGATACGCAGTATTTT. It encodes CASSLRDRGPDTQYF.

The rearrangement links TRBV4-2 to TRBJ2-3; D unclear. Trimming removed 1 base at V and 4 bases at J, with 6 bases between. This CDR3 comprises 13 residues. Germline V CDR1 and CDR2: LGHNA, YNFKEQ. The CDR3 protein is CASSQGVPDTQYF. Written as DNA, the CDR3 is TGTGCCAGCAGCCAAGGTGTTCCAGATACGCAGTATTTT.

This clonotype was counted between two and nine times. This sequence joins TRBV6-1 and TRBJ2-2; D might be TRBD2 (6 bases). The CDR3 sequence is 15 residues long. The V and J ends lost 6 bases and 1 base respectively, with 12 bases between them. The germline gives CDR1 MNHNS, CDR2 SASEGT. The CDR3 nucleotides read TGTGCCAGCAGCGAAATTAGCGGGAACACCGGGGAGCTGTTTTTT. It translates to CASSEISGNTGELFF.

This clonotype was picked up a small number of times. The chain is built from TRBV6-2 or TRBV6-3 and TRBJ1-2; D is unclear. V lost 5 bases to trimming and J lost 3 bases, with 10 bases between them. This CDR3 is 13 amino acids long. Germline CDR1 reads MNHEY; CDR2 reads SVGEGT. CDR3 nucleotides: TGTGCCAGCAGTACCGGGCTTGACTATGGCTACACCTTC. Translated: CASSTGLDYGYTF.

This clonotype came up once. The J gene is TRBJ2-7, the V gene TRBV25-1; no clear D. Between the trimmed V and J ends, which lost 8 bases and 0 bases, there was a span of 11 bases. This CDR3 contains 13 residues. Per the germline V gene, CDR1 is MGHDK and CDR2 is SYGVNS. DNA of the CDR3: TGTGCCAGCGGGTTTTTAAGCTCCTACGAGCAGTACTTC. Translation gives CASGFLSSYEQYF.

This chain uses TRBV7-6 with TRBJ1-1; D may be TRBD1 (5 bases). Trimming stripped 0 bases from V and 4 bases from J, with 9 bases between. The CDR3 has 14 amino acids. Germline-derived CDR1 and CDR2 are SGHVS and FNYEAQ. The CDR3 loop reads CASSLAVQGTEAFF. The CDR3 nucleotides are TGTGCCAGCAGCTTAGCAGTCCAGGGCACTGAAGCTTTCTTT.

This clonotype was seen more than once but under ten times. V gene TRBV7-8 combines with J gene TRBJ1-4; no clear D gene. The V and J ends lost 5 bases and 1 base respectively, with 11 bases between them. The CDR3 covers 15 residues. Germline V CDR1 and CDR2: SGHVS, FQNEAQ. Here the CDR3 reads CASSPETVTNEKLFF. In DNA form, the CDR3 reads TGTGCCAGCAGCCCGGAAACAGTAACTAATGAAAAACTGTTTTTT.

The chain links TRBV4-3 to TRBJ1-2; D remains ambiguous. Germline CDR1 LGHNA, CDR2 YSLEER. Trimming removed 0 bases at V and 4 bases at J, with 12 bases between. The CDR3 loop spans 15 amino acids. CDR3 sequence (DNA): TGCGCCAGCAGCCAAGATGCTGGGGTGAGCTATGGCTACACCTTC. Amino acids: CASSQDAGVSYGYTF.

A few counts support this clonotype. V gene TRBV7-6 combines with J gene TRBJ1-3; unclear D gene. CDR1 is SGHVS, CDR2 FNYEAQ, per germline. This CDR3 contains 13 residues. V lost 5 bases to trimming and J lost 0 bases, with 5 bases between them. The CDR3: CASSLYSGNTIYF. The DNA for the CDR3 is TGTGCCAGCAGCCTTTACTCTGGAAACACCATATATTTT.

This chain uses TRBV5-6 with TRBJ1-2; D gene ambiguous. The germline V gene has CDR1 SGHDT and CDR2 YYEEEE. The CDR3 consists of 14 residues. Trimming took 0 bases from V and 0 from J, leaving 6 bases between them. CDR3: CASSLGAANYGYTF. CDR3 in DNA: TGTGCCAGCAGCTTGGGAGCAGCTAACTATGGCTACACCTTC.

A few counts support this clonotype. V is TRBV11-2 and J is TRBJ2-3; no firm D call. Trimming stripped 0 bases from V and 4 bases from J, with 8 bases between. This CDR3 has 14 amino acids. Germline CDR1 reads SGHAT; CDR2 reads FQNNGV. CDR3 sequence (DNA): TGTGCCAGCAGCTTAGAGGAACCGGCAGATACGCAGTATTTT. This sequence encodes CASSLEEPADTQYF.

V gene TRBV6-5 combines with J gene TRBJ1-4, with TRBD1 as a possible D gene (5 bases). The V gene lost 1 base and the J gene lost 3 bases, with 12 bases spanning the gap. CDR3 length: 16 residues. The germline gives CDR1 MNHEY, CDR2 SVGAGI. CDR3: CASSYFSQGSNEKLFF. The CDR3 nucleotides are TGTGCCAGCAGTTACTTCAGCCAGGGATCTAATGAAAAACTGTTTTTT.

In this sample, this clonotype turned up once. J is TRBJ2-1 and V is TRBV7-2; 8 bases align to TRBD2. The germline V gene has CDR1 SGHTA and CDR2 FQGNSA. The CDR3 spans 15 residues. J gave up 5 bases and V 6 bases, and 9 bases lay outside the gene matches. The CDR3 is CASRINSGTNNEQFF. In nucleotides, the CDR3 is TGTGCCAGCAGAATTAATAGCGGGACAAACAATGAGCAGTTCTTC.

This rearrangement joins TRBV6-8 to TRBJ2-2; maybe TRBD1 (5 bases). CDR1 and CDR2 (germline): MNHGY, SAAAGT. The CDR3 length is 14 residues. V lost 5 bases, J lost 6 bases, and 13 bases lay in between. The CDR3 sequence: CASSPSGSSGELFF. The CDR3 DNA is TGTGCCAGCAGTCCCTCAGGGTCTTCCGGGGAGCTGTTTTTT.

The chain joins TRBV12-3 or TRBV12-4 to TRBJ1-4; no clear D gene. The CDR3 totals 14 residues. Trimming removed 6 bases at V and 8 bases at J, with 16 bases between. The CDR3 DNA follows: TGTGCCAGCAGCCCCCCACCAGGTCGGGAAAAACTGTTTTTT. The encoded protein is CASSPPPGREKLFF.

This clonotype occurred a few times. The chain is built from TRBV7-2 and TRBJ1-5; D unresolved. The V end lost 5 bases, the J end lost 7 bases, and 12 bases lay between the germline ends. CDR3 length: 13 amino acids. Germline V gene sequence: CDR1 SGHTA, CDR2 FQGNSA. CDR3 DNA sequence: TGTGCCAGCAGCCGCACCGAGGAACAGCCCCAGCATTTT. Its translation: CASSRTEEQPQHF.

The genes are TRBV6-2 or TRBV6-3 and TRBJ2-7, with 7 bases fitting TRBD2. V lost 5 bases, J lost 6 bases, and 4 bases stayed unmatched. The CDR3 is made up of 12 amino acids. The V gene's germline CDR1 is MNHEY and CDR2 SVGEGT. The DNA of the CDR3 is TGTGCCAGCAGTAGCGGGGATTTCGAGCAGTACTTC. Its protein product is CASSSGDFEQYF.

There are a few counts of this clonotype. In DNA, the CDR3 is TGTGCCAGCAGCTTAACACCCGGGGGACTGGGTGAAAAACTGTTTTTT. This encodes CASSLTPGGLGEKLFF. V gene TRBV7-2 combines with J gene TRBJ1-4; perhaps TRBD1 as D (5 bases). Deletions cut 2 bases from V and 7 bases from J, with 17 bases between. The CDR3 covers 16 residues. Germline V gene data show CDR1 as SGHTA and CDR2 as FQGNSA.

This clonotype has a handful of counts. The gene calls are TRBV12-3 or TRBV12-4 and TRBJ2-5; D perhaps matches TRBD2 (7 bases). The CDR3 is 14 residues long. With 6 bases removed from V and 6 bases from J, the gap between germline ends came to 17 bases. Here the CDR3 DNA reads TGTGCCAGCAGCCTAGGGGGGGGTTTGAAGACCCAGTACTTC. Encoded protein: CASSLGGGLKTQYF.

The chain couples TRBV20-1 to TRBJ1-5; D perhaps matches TRBD1 (6 bases). Looked up from germline, CDR1 is DFQATT and CDR2 is SNEGSKA (reference sequence). CDR3 size: 15 residues. V was shortened by 6 bases and J by 0 bases, with 15 bases between the two germline ends. The CDR3 DNA is TGCAGTGCGGCGGACAGACTTTATAGCAATCAGCCCCAGCATTTT. This sequence encodes CSAADRLYSNQPQHF.

This sequence joins TRBV6-8 and TRBJ2-7, with 8 bases fitting TRBD1. The germline CDR1 and CDR2 sequences are MNHGY and SAAAGT. J was trimmed by 1 base and V by 6 bases; bases with no gene match: 8. CDR3 length: 15 residues. CDR3 in amino acids: CASSRGLMESYEQYF. The CDR3, as DNA: TGTGCCAGCAGCAGGGGGCTTATGGAATCCTACGAGCAGTACTTC.

This clonotype was counted a few times. The V gene is TRBV7-9, the J gene TRBJ2-7; the match to TRBD1 covers 9 bases. The CDR3 spans 16 residues. The junction had 10 bases not matched to a gene; V was cut back by 5 bases and J by 2 bases. The germline V gene has CDR1 SEHNR and CDR2 FQNEAQ (reference sequence). The CDR3 coding sequence is TGTGCCAGCAGCACCACAGGGGGCCCTGATACCTACGAGCAGTACTTC. The encoded protein is CASSTTGGPDTYEQYF. The full variable domain, completed using reference TRBV7-9 and TRBJ2-7, is DTGVSQNPRHKITKRGQNVTFRCDPISEHNRLYWYRQTLGQGPEFLTYFQNEAQLEKSRLLSDRFSAERPKGSFSTLEIQRTEQGDSAMYLCASSTTGGPDTYEQYFGPGTRLTVT.

The genes are TRBV7-4 and TRBJ1-1, with D perhaps matching TRBD1 (6 bases). Germline V lookup: CDR1 SGHVT, CDR2 SQSDAQ. The CDR3 runs 15 residues. Trimming removed 1 base from V and 5 bases from J, with 14 bases in between. In DNA, the CDR3 is TGTGCCAGCAGCTTAGATGGGAGGGGGATAACTGAAGCTTTCTTT. Protein: CASSLDGRGITEAFF.

This clonotype showed up just a few times. The chain is built from TRBV7-2 and TRBJ1-3; no clear D gene. The germline gives CDR1 SGHTA, CDR2 FQGNSA. The CDR3 is 14 residues long. The germline V and J ends were trimmed by 1 base and 0 bases, with 4 bases remaining between them. This CDR3 reads CASSLGISGNTIYF. CDR3 DNA: TGTGCCAGCAGCTTAGGCATCTCTGGAAACACCATATATTTT. The entire variable domain, with the rest obtained from reference TRBV7-2 and TRBJ1-3, is as follows: GAGVSQSPSNKVTEKGKDVELRCDPISGHTALYWYRQSLGQGLEFLIYFQGNSAPDKSGLPSDRFSAERTGGSVSTLTIQRTQQEDSAVYLCASSLGISGNTIYFGEGSWLTVV.

J is TRBJ1-2 and V is TRBV6-2 or TRBV6-3; 9 bases agree with TRBD1. The germline V gene has CDR1 MNHEY and CDR2 SVGEGT. V lost 2 bases, J lost 2 bases, and 0 bases stayed unmatched. This CDR3 spans 14 amino acids. This CDR3 is CASSYDRGNYGYTF. CDR3 bases: TGTGCCAGCAGTTACGACAGGGGGAACTATGGCTACACCTTC.

This clonotype has just a few counts. This chain uses TRBV7-6 with TRBJ2-1; TRBD2 agrees at 8 bases. Germline V gives CDR1 SGHVS, CDR2 FNYEAQ. This CDR3 contains 15 residues. Trimming at V came to 5 bases and at J to 3 bases, leaving 6 bases not matched to a gene. This chain's CDR3 is CASSAGGALYNEQFF. CDR3 DNA sequence: TGTGCCAGCAGCGCCGGGGGGGCCCTCTACAATGAGCAGTTCTTC.

The chain carries TRBV6-2 or TRBV6-3 and TRBJ1-1; D remains unclear. Per the germline V gene, CDR1 is MNHEY and CDR2 is SVGEGT. The V and J ends lost 2 bases and 0 bases respectively, with 4 bases between them. The CDR3 spans 13 residues. The DNA of the CDR3 is TGTGCCAGCAGTTACGTCTTGAACACTGAAGCTTTCTTT. The encoded protein is CASSYVLNTEAFF.

This clonotype was detected only a few times. The chain carries TRBV7-9 and TRBJ2-6; 7 bases match TRBD1. This CDR3 region has 16 residues. Trimming at V came to 1 base and at J to 5 bases, leaving 5 bases not matched to a gene. CDR1 is SEHNR and CDR2 is FQNEAQ in the germline V gene (reference sequence). The CDR3 loop reads CASSLGTGRRANVLTF. In nucleotides, the CDR3 is TGTGCCAGCAGCTTAGGGACAGGCAGGAGGGCCAACGTCCTGACTTTC. Complete variable domain (other parts from reference TRBV7-9 and TRBJ2-6): DTGVSQNPRHKITKRGQNVTFRCDPISEHNRLYWYRQTLGQGPEFLTYFQNEAQLEKSRLLSDRFSAERPKGSFSTLEIQRTEQGDSAMYLCASSLGTGRRANVLTFGAGSRLTVL.

The V call is TRBV11-2, the J call TRBJ1-2; no reliable D call. The germline V gene encodes CDR1 SGHAT and CDR2 FQNNGV. The CDR3 contains 14 residues. V gave up 0 bases and J gave up 5 bases, with 10 bases separating them. The CDR3 coding sequence is TGTGCCAGCAGCTTAGATGTGGGAGGGTATGGCTACACCTTC. Translating it yields CASSLDVGGYGYTF. Filled out from reference TRBV11-2 and TRBJ1-2, the complete variable domain reads EAGVAQSPRYKIIEKRQSVAFWCNPISGHATLYWYQQILGQGPKLLIQFQNNGVVDDSQLPKDRFSAERLKGVDSTLKIQPAKLEDSAVYLCASSLDVGGYGYTFGSGTRLTVV.